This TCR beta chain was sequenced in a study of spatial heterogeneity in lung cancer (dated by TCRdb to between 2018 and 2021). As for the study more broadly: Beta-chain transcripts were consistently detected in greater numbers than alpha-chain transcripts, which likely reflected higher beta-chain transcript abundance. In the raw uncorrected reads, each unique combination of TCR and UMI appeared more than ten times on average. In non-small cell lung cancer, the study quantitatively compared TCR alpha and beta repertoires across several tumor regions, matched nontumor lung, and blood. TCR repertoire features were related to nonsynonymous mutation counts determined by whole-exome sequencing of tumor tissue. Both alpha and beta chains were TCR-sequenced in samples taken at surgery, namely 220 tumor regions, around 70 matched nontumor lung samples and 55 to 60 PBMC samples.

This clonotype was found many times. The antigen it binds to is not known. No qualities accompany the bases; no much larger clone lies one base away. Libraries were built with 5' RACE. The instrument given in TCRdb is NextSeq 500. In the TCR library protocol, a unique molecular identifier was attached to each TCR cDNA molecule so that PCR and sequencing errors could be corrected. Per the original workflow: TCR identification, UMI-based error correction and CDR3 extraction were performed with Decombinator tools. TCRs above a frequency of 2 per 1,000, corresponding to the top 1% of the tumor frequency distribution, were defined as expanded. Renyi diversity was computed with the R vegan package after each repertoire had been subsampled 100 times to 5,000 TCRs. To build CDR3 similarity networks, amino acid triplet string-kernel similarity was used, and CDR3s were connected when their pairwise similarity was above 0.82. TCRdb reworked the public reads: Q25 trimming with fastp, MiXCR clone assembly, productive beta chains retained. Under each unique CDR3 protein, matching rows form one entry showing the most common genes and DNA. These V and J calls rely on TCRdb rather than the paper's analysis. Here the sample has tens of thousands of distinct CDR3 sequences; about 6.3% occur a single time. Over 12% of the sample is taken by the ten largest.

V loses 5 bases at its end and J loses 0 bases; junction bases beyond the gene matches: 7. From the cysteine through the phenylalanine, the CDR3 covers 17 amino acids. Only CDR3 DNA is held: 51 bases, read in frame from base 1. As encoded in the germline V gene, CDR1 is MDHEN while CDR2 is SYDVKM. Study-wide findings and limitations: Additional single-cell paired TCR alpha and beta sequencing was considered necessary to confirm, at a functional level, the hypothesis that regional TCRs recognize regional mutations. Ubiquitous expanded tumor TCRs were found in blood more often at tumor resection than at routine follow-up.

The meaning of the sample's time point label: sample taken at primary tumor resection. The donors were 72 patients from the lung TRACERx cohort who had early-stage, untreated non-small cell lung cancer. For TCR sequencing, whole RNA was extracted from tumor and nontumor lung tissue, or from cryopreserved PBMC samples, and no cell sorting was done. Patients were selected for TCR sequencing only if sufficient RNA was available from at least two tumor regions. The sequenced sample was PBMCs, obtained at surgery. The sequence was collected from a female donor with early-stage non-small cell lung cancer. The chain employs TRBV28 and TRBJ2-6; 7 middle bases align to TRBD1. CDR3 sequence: CASSMGTAFSGANVLTF. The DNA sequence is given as TGTGCCAGCAGTATGGGGACAGCCTTCTCTGGGGCCAACGTCCTGACTTTC.